This note documents a single T cell receptor (beta chain) sequence. The data are from a study of Ad26.COV2.S vaccination and SARS-CoV-2 variants. Overall study context: Within the COV1001 Ad26.COV2.S trial arm, the donor was enrolled. Intramuscular Ad26.COV2.S doses were given once or twice, 56 days apart.

Treatment meaning: roughly 18 received Ad26.COV2.S at low or high dose, single or two shots; about 5 received placebo; per-sample allocation not given. Collection of the samples took place on day 63 after the first injection of vaccine or placebo. Built on an Ad26 vector, the vaccine expressed Wuhan-strain SARS-CoV-2 spike. TCRdb keeps only in-frame clones here, not all; method: immunoSEQ multiplex PCR. The data contain 400,000 to 450,000 clones, over 80% of them singletons. The specimen comprised peripheral blood, sampled in a trial of Ad26.COV2.S vaccine versus placebo. This receptor was identified in a person aged 18-60 years who received the Ad26.COV2.S COVID-19 vaccine or a placebo.

CDR3 protein: CASSGQPRGHSNQPQHF. The CDR3 nucleotides read TGTGCCAGCAGTGGCCAACCGAGGGGCCATAGCAATCAGCCCCAGCATTTT. The gene calls are TRBV2 and TRBJ1-5; D is possibly TRBD1 (5 bases). The length of the CDR3 is 17 residues. The germline gives CDR1 SNHLY, CDR2 FYNNEI. Trimming shortened V by 4 bases and J by 0 bases, and 16 bases separated the two germline ends.